These 10 T cell receptor beta chains originate from one sample sequenced in a study of blood T cells in healthy people across ages. PCR was performed a second time for roughly 7 to 12 cycles using a sample-barcoded 5' primer and a J-beta primer mix. MiXCR, applied by TCRdb to the 5' RACE reads, yields one record per CDR3 protein. The sample records about 1.5 million distinct CDR3 sequences, 35% to 45% being singletons. Material for sequencing was blood. All receptors derive from a woman under 30 in good health.

The chain combines TRBV13 with TRBJ1-2, with 8 positions matching TRBD1. There are 14 residues in the CDR3. Germline CDR1 and CDR2: PRHDT and FYEKMQ (reference sequence). Trimming took 5 bases from V and 2 from J; bases not matched to a gene: 4. The CDR3 here is CASSTRTGNYGYTF. For the CDR3, the DNA is TGTGCCAGCAGCACCCGGACAGGGAACTATGGCTACACCTTC. Full variable domain (outside the CDR3, taken from reference TRBV13 and TRBJ1-2): AAGVIQSPRHLIKEKRETATLKCYPIPRHDTVYWYQQGPGQDPQFLISFYEKMQSDKGSIPDRFSAQQFSDYHSELNMSSLELGDSALYFCASSTRTGNYGYTFGSGTRLTVV.

There are a few counts of this clonotype. The chain has TRBV20-1 and TRBJ1-4; D not certain. The CDR3 covers 15 residues. Deletions cut 4 bases from V and 0 bases from J, with 12 bases between. Germline CDR1 DFQATT, CDR2 SNEGSKA (reference sequence). DNA of the CDR3: TGCAGTGCTATCGCCAGAGGAGCAACTAATGAAAAACTGTTTTTT. Translated: CSAIARGATNEKLFF.

The rearrangement uses TRBV29-1 and TRBJ2-5; a possible D gene is TRBD1 (6 bases). V was cut by 3 bases and J by 7 bases, with 12 bases left in between. Germline V lookup: CDR1 SQVTM, CDR2 ANQGSEA. The CDR3 contains 12 residues. The CDR3 DNA sequence: TGCAGCGTTGACTACAGGGACGGGACCCAGTACTTC. This translates into CSVDYRDGTQYF.

This clonotype has more than one count but fewer than ten. The chain employs TRBV12-3 or TRBV12-4 and TRBJ2-5; 8 bases line up with TRBD1. This CDR3 contains 13 residues. Trimming at V came to 7 bases and at J to 6 bases, leaving 7 bases not matched to a gene. The CDR3 sequence: CASNLDRGQTQYF. Here the CDR3 DNA reads TGTGCCAGCAACCTCGACAGGGGACAGACCCAGTACTTC.

This clonotype was counted a few times. CDR3 loop: CASNLGQGLNEQYF. In DNA, the CDR3 is TGTGCCAGCAACCTAGGACAGGGACTAAACGAGCAGTACTTC. The V call is TRBV2, the J call TRBJ2-5, with TRBD1 as a possible D gene (8 bases). Matching the DNA end better, TRBJ2-7 makes the J call doubtful. The CDR3 is 14 residues long. The germline gives CDR1 SNHLY, CDR2 FYNNEI.

This clonotype was seen only once. V usage is TRBV7-2 and J usage is TRBJ1-3, with TRBD1 identical over 7 bases. The V segment lost 4 bases and the J segment 1 base; nucleotides outside the gene matches: 16. Germline V gene data show CDR1 as SGHTA and CDR2 as FQGNSA. The CDR3 extends over 19 amino acids. CDR3 residues: CASSSTGTENYYSGNTIYF. The DNA for the CDR3 is TGTGCCAGCAGCTCAACCGGGACAGAGAACTACTATTCTGGAAACACCATATATTTT.

This clonotype has a handful of counts. The V and J genes are TRBV5-1 and TRBJ2-3; the D gene is possibly TRBD1 (6 bases). V was pared by 0 bases and J by 6 bases, with 11 bases between. Germline assignment: CDR1 SGHRS and CDR2 YFSETQ. The CDR3 spans 14 residues. The CDR3 region has the DNA TGCGCCAGCAGCTTGGCTAGACAGGACGATACGCAGTATTTT. Translating it yields CASSLARQDDTQYF.

This clonotype has ten or more counts. This chain connects TRBV2 to TRBJ2-1; D call uncertain. Trimming pared 4 bases from V and 1 base from J, leaving 11 bases between. The length of the CDR3 is 15 residues. CDR1 and CDR2 from the germline V gene are SNHLY and FYNNEI. CDR3 coding DNA: TGTGCCAGCAGTGGGAACACCCAGTCCTACAATGAGCAGTTCTTC. Its protein product is CASSGNTQSYNEQFF. Using reference TRBV2 and TRBJ2-1 for the parts outside the CDR3, the full variable domain is EPEVTQTPSHQVTQMGQEVILRCVPISNHLYFYWYRQILGQKVEFLVSFYNNEISEKSEIFDDQFSVERPDGSNFTLKIRSTKLEDSAMYFCASSGNTQSYNEQFFGPGTRLTVL.

In its sample, this clonotype was seen a few times. The chain uses TRBV27 and TRBJ2-3; TRBD2 matches at 12 bases. Germline CDR1 reads MNHEY; CDR2 reads SMNVEV (reference sequence). V dropped 8 bases and J dropped 3; count of bases not matched to a gene: 12. The CDR3 runs to 17 residues. The CDR3 DNA reads as TGTGCCAGCTTAGGTATTTCTAGCGGGGGGGAAACAGATACGCAGTATTTT. This translates into CASLGISSGGETDTQYF.

In regard to this clonotype: One end of the junction does not line up with germline, which may come from a read error. The J gene is TRBJ1-1, the V gene TRBV7-9; D is uncertain. Germline CDR1 reads SEHNR; CDR2 reads FQNEAQ (reference sequence). CDR3 length: 14 residues. The CDR3 DNA reads TGTGCCGGCAGCCCCGTGAGGTCACGAACTGAAGCTTTCTTT. It encodes CAGSPVRSRTEAFF. Filled out from reference TRBV7-9 and TRBJ1-1, the complete variable domain reads DTGVSQNPRHKITKRGQNVTFRCDPISEHNRLYWYRQTLGQGPEFLTYFQNEAQLEKSRLLSDRFSAERPKGSFSTLEIQRTEQGDSAMYLCAGSPVRSRTEAFFGQGTRLTVV.